Each of the 16 T cell receptor beta chains below was sequenced from the same sample in a study of identical twins. TCRdb re-called the 5' RACE reads with MiXCR, one entry per CDR3 protein. The sample records about 660,000 distinct CDR3 sequences, 8.6% being singletons. These data were also reused for a study on yellow fever vaccine responses in identical twins.

Sequenced material: PBMCs. The receptor source for this set is a woman younger than 35 in good health.

Concerning this clonotype itself: Being one base from a much bigger clone, this may be a read error. The chain carries TRBV3-1 and TRBJ1-6, with D possibly TRBD1 on 5 matching bases. The CDR3 extends over 14 amino acids. CDR1 is LGHDT, CDR2 YNNKEL, per germline (reference sequence). The CDR3 DNA follows: TGTGGCAGCAGCCAAGGGGCAAATAATTCACCCCTCCACTTT. It encodes CGSSQGANNSPLHF.

The sample holds a few counts of this clonotype. This chain uses TRBV7-9 with TRBJ2-1; D is perhaps TRBD1 (5 bases). This CDR3 contains 15 residues. The V gene's germline CDR1 is SEHNR and CDR2 FQNEAQ (reference sequence). V lost 10 bases and J 8 bases, leaving 24 bases between the germline ends. The chain's CDR3 is CAILGAARGFDEQFF. The CDR3 DNA reads TGTGCCATATTAGGGGCCGCTCGAGGATTTGATGAGCAGTTCTTC.

This chain connects TRBV7-3 to TRBJ2-2; TRBD2 matches 9 bases. This CDR3 spans 16 amino acids. Germline loops: CDR1 SGHTA, CDR2 FQGTGA. Losses at the gene ends were 2 bases for V and 9 bases for J; bases not matched to a gene: 10. CDR3 sequence reads: CASSLGSRGGPRELFF. Written as DNA, the CDR3 is TGTGCCAGCAGCTTAGGGTCGCGGGGGGGCCCCAGGGAGCTGTTTTTT.

The CDR3 nucleotides are TGTGCCAGCAGAAGGAATAGCGGGAGTGTCGGGGAGCTGTTTTTT. It yields the protein CASRRNSGSVGELFF. This chain connects TRBV2 to TRBJ2-2; the match to TRBD2 covers 9 bases. The V segment lost 6 bases and the J segment 7 bases; nucleotides outside the gene matches: 9. This CDR3 contains 15 residues. The germline V gene has CDR1 SNHLY and CDR2 FYNNEI.

This clonotype was seen a few times. DNA of the CDR3: TGTGCCAGCAGTGAAGACGGCCCTCTACAGGCCTTCTCCTACAATGAGCAGTTCTTC. This translates into CASSEDGPLQAFSYNEQFF. This chain connects TRBV6-1 to TRBJ2-1; TRBD1 might be the D (5 bases). The ends were cut back, 1 base at V and 0 bases at J, with 19 bases in the middle. The germline V gene encodes CDR1 MNHNS and CDR2 SASEGT. The CDR3 is 19 amino acids.

The chain recombines TRBV5-1 with TRBJ1-5, with a tentative D call TRBD1 (6 bases). CDR1 is SGHRS, CDR2 YFSETQ, per germline. The length of the CDR3 is 15 residues. Trimming took 2 bases from V and 3 from J, leaving 12 bases between them. The CDR3 region is CASSLRGEFNQPQHF. In DNA, the CDR3 is TGCGCCAGCAGCTTAAGGGGGGAGTTCAATCAGCCCCAGCATTTT.

This clonotype appeared a few times. The chain joins TRBV29-1 to TRBJ1-2; weak D call: TRBD1 (5 bases). This CDR3 spans 11 amino acids. Germline V gives CDR1 SQVTM, CDR2 ANQGSEA. Between the trimmed V and J ends, which lost 3 bases and 7 bases, there was a span of 9 bases. In nucleotides, the CDR3 is TGCAGCGTTGACGGGGGAGGTGGCTACACCTTC. Translated: CSVDGGGGYTF.

A few counts support this clonotype. V usage is TRBV27 and J usage is TRBJ1-5, with TRBD1 as a possible D gene (6 bases). Germline V gives CDR1 MNHEY, CDR2 SMNVEV (reference sequence). V dropped 6 bases and J dropped 2 bases, with 20 bases sitting between them. The CDR3 is made up of 17 amino acids. The CDR3 DNA reads TGTGCCAGCAGCATGACGAAATGGACAGAAGGCAATCAGCCCCAGCATTTT. This gives the protein CASSMTKWTEGNQPQHF.

This clonotype came up a few times. The V gene is TRBV18, the J gene TRBJ1-2, with 11 bases fitting TRBD1. Trimming at V came to 0 bases and at J to 4 bases, leaving 1 base not matched to a gene. This CDR3 comprises 15 residues. Looked up from germline, CDR1 is KGHSH and CDR2 is LQKENI. As DNA, the CDR3 is TGTGCCAGCTCACCACCCGGGACAGGGGGCTATGGCTACACCTTC. Translated: CASSPPGTGGYGYTF.

This clonotype came up a few times. The chain couples TRBV6-5 to TRBJ2-7, with 7 bases identical to TRBD1. The CDR3 runs to 14 residues. The germline CDR1 and CDR2 sequences are MNHEY and SVGAGI. V lost 2 bases, J lost 3 bases, and 4 bases stayed unmatched. CDR3 nucleotide sequence: TGTGCCAGCAGTTACCGGGACAGCCGCTACGAGCAGTACTTC. Protein sequence: CASSYRDSRYEQYF.

The rearrangement uses TRBV19 and TRBJ2-5; either TRBD1 or TRBD2 may fit D (6 bases each). The germline V and J ends were trimmed by 3 bases and 1 base, with 12 bases remaining between them. CDR1 is LNHDA and CDR2 is SQIVND in the germline V gene (reference sequence). This CDR3 is built from 15 residues. The CDR3 is CASSIAQGGQETQYF. CDR3 coding DNA: TGTGCCAGTAGTATTGCACAGGGAGGCCAAGAGACCCAGTACTTC.

The chain uses TRBV6-1 and TRBJ2-1; TRBD1 aligns across 8 bases. V dropped 6 bases and J dropped 4; count of bases not matched to a gene: 11. This CDR3 has 16 amino acids. Germline-derived CDR1 and CDR2 are MNHNS and SASEGT. In nucleotides, the CDR3 is TGTGCCAGCAGACCCGCCGGGACAGGTGAATACAATGAGCAGTTCTTC. Translating gives CASRPAGTGEYNEQFF.

The sample holds many counts of this clonotype. This chain uses TRBV11-2 with TRBJ2-5; TRBD1 matches at 7 bases. The CDR3 is 15 amino acids. The J segment lost 2 bases and the V segment lost 0 bases, leaving 3 bases of the junction unmatched. Per the germline V gene, CDR1 is SGHAT and CDR2 is FQNNGV. This chain's CDR3 is CASSLEGRGQETQYF. CDR3 coding DNA: TGTGCCAGCAGCTTAGAGGGCAGGGGGCAAGAGACCCAGTACTTC.

This clonotype has at least ten counts. The rearrangement joins TRBV12-3 or TRBV12-4 to TRBJ1-2, with a possible D match to TRBD1 (6 bases). CDR3 length equals 14 residues. V was trimmed by 1 base and J by 3 bases, leaving 9 bases between them. CDR3 coding DNA: TGTGCCAGCAGTTTAGTCCCAGGGGACTATGGCTACACCTTC. It translates to CASSLVPGDYGYTF.

This clonotype was detected many times. The rearrangement uses TRBV11-1 and TRBJ2-3; D uncertain. Germline CDR1 reads SGHAT; CDR2 reads FQDESV (reference sequence). This CDR3 is built from 13 residues. Trimming stripped 1 base from V and 8 bases from J, with 10 bases between. CDR3: CASSLDGGPTQYF. DNA for the CDR3: TGTGCCAGCAGCTTAGATGGTGGCCCTACGCAGTATTTT.

This clonotype occurred a few times. The chain has TRBV5-1 and TRBJ2-7, with a weak D call TRBD1 (8 bases). The CDR3 runs 14 residues. Germline V gives CDR1 SGHRS, CDR2 YFSETQ. V lost 4 bases to trimming and J lost 6 bases, with 17 bases between them. CDR3 protein: CASSTTTGEGEQYF. CDR3 DNA sequence: TGCGCCAGCAGCACTACGACAGGGGAGGGCGAGCAGTACTTC.